Below are 30 T cell receptor beta chains sequenced from a single sample in a study of T cell clonality in common variable immunodeficiency. Method: immunoSEQ multiplex PCR; TCRdb's copy keeps in-frame clones and lacks some. This sample carries 30,000 to 35,000 clones, none of them present only once. Sequenced sample: peripheral blood mononuclear cells. These receptors all come from a person aged 18 to 75 in good health.

This clone was counted many times. With the read ending 3 residues before the CDR3 end, the germline J gene is used to fill in that end. The gene calls are TRBV19 and TRBJ1-2; 9 bases map to TRBD1. Losses at the gene ends were 4 bases for V and 1 base for J; bases not matched to a gene: 7. CDR1 and CDR2 from the germline V gene are LNHDA and SQIVND (reference sequence). The CDR3 runs 16 residues. The CDR3 DNA, read in part, is TGTGCCAGTAGTAAAGGACAGGGGAGGGATAACTATGGC. Translating gives CASSKGQGRDNYG. The whole CDR3 protein is CASSKGQGRDNYGYTF.

This clone was recorded at least ten times. The covered CDR3 bases are TGTGCCAGCAGCTTGGAACAGGGATATCAGCCC. Translated: CASSLEQGYQP. The whole CDR3 is CASSLEQGYQPQHF. The V call is TRBV7-2, the J call TRBJ1-5, with a tentative D call TRBD1 (6 bases). The sequence runs out 3 residues before the end of the CDR3; the remainder is reconstructed from the germline J gene. The length of the CDR3 is 14 residues. In germline, CDR1 is SGHTA, CDR2 FQGNSA. The V end lost 3 bases, the J end lost 5 bases, and 11 bases lay between the germline ends.

Of note for this clone: Read data end 3 residues before the CDR3 end; the end is taken from the germline J gene. J is TRBJ2-7 and V is TRBV7-3, with D perhaps TRBD1 (6 bases). V was shortened by 5 bases and J by 1 base, with 15 bases between the two germline ends. Per germline, CDR1 SGHTA and CDR2 FQGTGA. This CDR3 is built from 15 residues. CDR3 DNA, as far as it was read: TGTGCCAGCAGCCTGGGTCTAGGGGGATCCTACGAG. Residues: CASSLGLGGSYE. From start to end, the CDR3 is CASSLGLGGSYEQYF. The variable domain in full, completed from reference TRBV7-3 and TRBJ2-7, reads GAGVSQTPSNKVTEKGKYVELRCDPISGHTALYWYRQSLGQGPEFLIYFQGTGAADDSGLPNDRFFAVRPEGSVSTLKIQRTERGDSAVYLCASSLGLGGSYEQYFGPGTRLTVT.

Ten or more counts support this clone. From the germline J gene comes the end of the CDR3, since the read stops 3 residues before it. This chain joins TRBV5-1 and TRBJ1-4; D remains unclear. CDR1 SGHRS and CDR2 YFSETQ come from the germline V gene. The CDR3 length is 16 residues. With 1 base removed from V and 0 bases from J, the gap between germline ends came to 10 bases. The covered CDR3 bases are TGCGCCAGCAGCTTGTCCCGCAGTGCAACTAATGAAAAA. Protein sequence: CASSLSRSATNEK. The entire CDR3 protein is CASSLSRSATNEKLFF.

This clone was counted ten times or more. The read ends 3 residues early relative to the CDR3; the germline J gene fills the gap. The chain couples TRBV12-3 or TRBV12-4 to TRBJ1-5, with a possible D match to TRBD1 (6 bases). This CDR3 comprises 14 residues. Trimming stripped 5 bases from V and 3 bases from J, with 11 bases between. Here the CDR3 reads CASSLTGYNQPQHF. CDR3 DNA, as far as it was read: TGTGCCAGCAGTCTCACAGGGTACAATCAGCCC.

This clone was found many times. The read stops 3 residues short of the end of the CDR3; the missing end is completed from the germline J gene. The rearrangement joins TRBV20-1 to TRBJ2-1; 9 bases match TRBD2. CDR1 DFQATT and CDR2 SNEGSKA come from the germline V gene (reference sequence). The CDR3 is 16 amino acids. Trimming at V came to 0 bases and at J to 0 bases, leaving 3 bases not matched to a gene. Here the CDR3 reads CSARDTSGLSYNEQFF. Partial CDR3 DNA: TGCAGTGCTAGAGATACTAGCGGGCTCTCCTACAATGAG.

This clone ranks as medium-sized. CDR3 amino acids: CSAKWDTDYEQYF. The sequenced CDR3 bases are TGCAGTGCCAAGTGGGACACCGACTACGAG. The gene calls are TRBV20-1 and TRBJ2-7; weak D call: TRBD1 (6 bases). The read gets to within 3 residues of the CDR3 end, and the germline J gene fills in the rest. The CDR3 covers 13 residues. V was shortened by 6 bases and J by 3 bases, with 15 bases between the two germline ends. Per germline, CDR1 DFQATT and CDR2 SNEGSKA (reference sequence).

This clone was observed at least ten times. The sequenced fragment ends 3 residues before the CDR3 boundary, so the rest is inferred from the germline J gene. The chain uses TRBV2 and TRBJ1-2, with TRBD1 as a possible D gene (6 bases). Germline V gene lookup returns CDR1 SNHLY and CDR2 FYNNEI. Trimming shortened V by 4 bases and J by 6 bases, and 9 bases separated the two germline ends. CDR3 length: 12 amino acids. The CDR3 is CASSVGANGYTF. The DNA read from the CDR3 is TGTGCCAGCAGTGTGGGGGCAAATGGC.

This clone has at least ten counts. The CDR3 reads CAIVDSNLNTEAFF. The CDR3 bases that were read are TGTGCCATCGTCGATTCTAACCTGAACACTGAA. The chain carries TRBV10-3 and TRBJ1-1; D uncertain. The read ends 3 residues early relative to the CDR3; the germline J gene fills the gap. The CDR3 length is 14 residues. V gave up 8 bases and J gave up 0 bases, with 13 bases separating them. Germline-derived CDR1 and CDR2 are ENHRY and SYGVKD.

This clone was seen many times. The read halts 3 residues ahead of the CDR3 end, with the missing end drawn from the germline J gene. The J gene is TRBJ2-5, the V gene TRBV5-1, with D perhaps TRBD2 (5 bases). The CDR3 totals 14 residues. Germline CDR1 is SGHRS and CDR2 is YFSETQ. V dropped 3 bases and J dropped 5 bases, with 14 bases sitting between them. CDR3 DNA (partial): TGCGCCAGCAGCTCGGACCTCCCGGGGGAGACC. Translating gives CASSSDLPGET. The entire CDR3 protein reads CASSSDLPGETQYF.

This clone appeared many times. The read terminates 3 residues ahead of where the CDR3 ends, so the germline J gene completes it. This sequence joins TRBV5-1 and TRBJ2-3; a weak D match, TRBD1 (6 bases). The CDR3 is made up of 15 amino acids. CDR1 and CDR2 from the germline V gene are SGHRS and YFSETQ. Trimming removed 1 base at V and 8 bases at J, with 17 bases between. CDR3 bases read: TGCGCCAGCAGCTTGTCACCAGGGGCCGCTCGTACG. Its translation: CASSLSPGAART. The complete CDR3 sequence is CASSLSPGAARTQYF.

The table lists this clone with many counts. The sequence runs out 3 residues before the end of the CDR3; the remainder is reconstructed from the germline J gene. J is TRBJ2-5 and V is TRBV20-1, with 11 nucleotides matching TRBD2. CDR1 is DFQATT and CDR2 is SNEGSKA in the germline V gene (reference sequence). The CDR3 has 13 residues. CDR3 protein: CSLLAGAQETQYF. CDR3 DNA (partial): TGCAGCTTACTAGCGGGGGCCCAAGAGACC.

This clone was counted ten times or more. The read halts 3 residues ahead of the CDR3 end, with the missing end drawn from the germline J gene. The V and J genes are TRBV30 and TRBJ1-2; D perhaps matches TRBD1 (5 bases). The CDR3 has 16 residues. Trimming took off 4 bases at V and 2 bases at J, with 20 bases between the two ends. Per germline, CDR1 GTSNPN and CDR2 SVGIG (reference sequence). The CDR3 region is CAWTTPQGALNYGYTF. CDR3 bases read: TGTGCCTGGACAACGCCCCAGGGAGCACTGAACTATGGC.

This clone was seen ten or more times. The CDR3 end is not reached by the read, which stops 3 residues before it; the germline J gene fills it in. The chain is built from TRBV30 and TRBJ2-3; D unclear. Germline-derived CDR1 and CDR2 are GTSNPN and SVGIG (reference sequence). Trimming pared 2 bases from V and 6 bases from J, leaving 9 bases between. This CDR3 spans 12 amino acids. The CDR3 loop reads CAWSQSADTQYF. CDR3 bases read: TGTGCCTGGAGTCAGAGCGCCGATACG.

This clone was detected only a few times. CDR3 bases read: TGTGCCAGCAGTGAAGTTACTACCTACGAC. Its protein is CASSEVTTYD. The whole CDR3 sequence reads CASSEVTTYDYTF. The chain employs TRBV6-1 and TRBJ1-2; D gene ambiguous. Sequencing ends 3 residues short of the CDR3 end; the germline J gene provides the rest. This CDR3 contains 13 residues. Germline values: CDR1 MNHNS, CDR2 SASEGT.

This clone occurred many times. The CDR3 extends 3 residues past the end of the read, so its final part is completed from the germline J gene. This chain connects TRBV7-2 to TRBJ2-7; 7 bases align to TRBD2. There are 15 residues in the CDR3. Germline V lookup: CDR1 SGHTA, CDR2 FQGNSA. Trimming at V came to 3 bases and at J to 3 bases, leaving 8 bases not matched to a gene. CDR3 amino acids: CASSFSTGLDYEQYF. The DNA read from the CDR3 is TGTGCCAGCAGCTTTTCAACAGGACTAGACTACGAG.

With regard to this clone: The read halts 3 residues ahead of the CDR3 end, with the missing end drawn from the germline J gene. This chain joins TRBV5-1 and TRBJ2-7, with TRBD2 matching 11 bases. This CDR3 spans 16 amino acids. The V and J ends lost 0 bases and 5 bases, in that order; junction bases with no gene match: 7. The germline V gene has CDR1 SGHRS and CDR2 YFSETQ. The covered CDR3 bases are TGCGCCAGCAGCTTGGGACTAGCGGGACCATCACACGAG. It translates to CASSLGLAGPSHE. The CDR3, in full, reads CASSLGLAGPSHEQYF. The entire variable domain, with the rest obtained from reference TRBV5-1 and TRBJ2-7, is as follows: KAGVTQTPRYLIKTRGQQVTLSCSPISGHRSVSWYQQTPGQGLQFLFEYFSETQRNKGNFPGRFSGRQFSNSRSEMNVSTLELGDSALYLCASSLGLAGPSHEQYFGPGTRLTVT.

At least ten counts were recorded for this clone. The read ends 3 residues early relative to the CDR3; the germline J gene fills the gap. This chain links TRBV11-2 with TRBJ1-2; 7 bases fit TRBD1. V lost 1 base and J lost 4; bases outside the gene matches: 6. Germline CDR1 reads SGHAT; CDR2 reads FQNNGV. The CDR3 has 15 amino acids. The CDR3 region is CASSLGDRETYGYTF. The DNA read from the CDR3 is TGTGCCAGCAGCTTAGGCGACAGGGAGACCTATGGC.

As regards this clone: The observed sequence ends 3 residues before the CDR3 terminus, with the missing tail filled in from the germline J gene. The chain links TRBV6-1 to TRBJ2-3; 11 bases agree with TRBD2. This CDR3 comprises 15 residues. Germline loops: CDR1 MNHNS, CDR2 SASEGT. CDR3 DNA, as far as it was read: TGTGCCAGCAGTGAATTAGCGGGAGGGCAAGAGACG. This sequence encodes CASSELAGGQET. The entire CDR3 protein is CASSELAGGQETQYF.

This clone was picked up many times. The read terminates 3 residues ahead of where the CDR3 ends, so the germline J gene completes it. The genes are TRBV5-1 and TRBJ1-1, with a possible D match to TRBD1 (5 bases). Germline-derived CDR1 and CDR2 are SGHRS and YFSETQ. Deletions cut 4 bases from V and 5 bases from J, with 18 bases between. This CDR3 contains 15 residues. The CDR3 sequence: CASSTRTGGVTEAFF. The covered CDR3 bases are TGCGCCAGCAGCACAAGGACTGGGGGGGTGACTGAA.

This clone was observed a handful of times. The read gets to within 3 residues of the CDR3 end, and the germline J gene fills in the rest. V usage is TRBV5-1 and J usage is TRBJ2-7; D possibly matches TRBD1 or TRBD2 (7 bases each). The CDR3 has 15 residues. Germline CDR1 is SGHRS and CDR2 is YFSETQ. V lost 0 bases and J lost 5, with 15 bases in between. CDR3: CASSLEGGGFDEQYF. CDR3 bases read: TGCGCCAGCAGCTTGGAGGGAGGGGGCTTCGACGAG.

This clone was counted only a few times. The CDR3 end is not reached by the read, which stops 3 residues before it; the germline J gene fills it in. The rearrangement joins TRBV7-2 to TRBJ2-5; 7 positions agree with TRBD1. Per germline, CDR1 SGHTA and CDR2 FQGNSA. V was pared by 0 bases and J by 3 bases, with 7 bases of the junction left unmatched. The CDR3 length is 16 residues. The CDR3 DNA, read in part, is TGTGCCAGCAGCTTAGCATACGGAACAGGGGAAGAGACC. This codes for CASSLAYGTGEET. The complete CDR3 protein is CASSLAYGTGEETQYF. Complete variable domain (other parts from reference TRBV7-2 and TRBJ2-5): GAGVSQSPSNKVTEKGKDVELRCDPISGHTALYWYRQSLGQGLEFLIYFQGNSAPDKSGLPSDRFSAERTGGSVSTLTIQRTQQEDSAVYLCASSLAYGTGEETQYFGPGTRLLVL.

This clone has just a few counts. CDR3 DNA, as far as it was read: TGTGCCAGCAGCTTCGGCAGACAATCCCAAGAGACC. This codes for CASSFGRQSQET. The full-length CDR3 reads as CASSFGRQSQETQYF. The chain links TRBV5-6 to TRBJ2-5; no clear D. From the germline J gene comes the end of the CDR3, since the read stops 3 residues before it. The CDR3 covers 15 residues. Looked up from germline, CDR1 is SGHDT and CDR2 is YYEEEE. V gave up 2 bases and J gave up 1 base, with 12 bases separating them.

This clone was counted a few times. Being one base from a much bigger clone, this may be a read error. Sequencing ends 3 residues short of the CDR3 end; the germline J gene provides the rest. This chain joins TRBV2 and TRBJ2-5; possibly TRBD2 for D (5 bases). Germline lookup yields CDR1 SNHLY and CDR2 FYNNEI. There are 14 residues in the CDR3. Here the CDR3 reads CASTLFPSTDTQYF. Partial CDR3 DNA: TGTGCCAGCACACTTTTCCCTAGCACAGATACC.

A few counts support this clone. Coverage ceases 3 residues before the CDR3 finishes, and the germline J gene fills in the end. This chain links TRBV7-6 with TRBJ2-1; D perhaps matches TRBD2 (6 bases). CDR1 and CDR2 from the germline V gene are SGHVS and FNYEAQ. Trimming removed 5 bases at V and 1 base at J, with 15 bases between. This CDR3 is built from 16 residues. CDR3: CASSILSSESYNEQFF. CDR3 DNA (partial): TGTGCCAGCAGCATACTCTCTAGCGAATCCTACAATGAG.

This clone was found a few times. The CDR3 extends 3 residues past the end of the read, so its final part is completed from the germline J gene. The chain employs TRBV19 and TRBJ2-1, with 10 positions matching TRBD1. This CDR3 is 17 amino acids long. After removal of 6 bases from V and 8 bases from J, the junction contained 16 bases not matched to a gene. Per germline, CDR1 LNHDA and CDR2 SQIVND (reference sequence). The CDR3 region is CASRRRDRGIGTDEQFF. CDR3 DNA (partial): TGTGCCAGTAGAAGACGGGACAGGGGTATCGGAACAGATGAG.

This clone has a count of ten or more. The DNA read from the CDR3 is TGCGCCAGCAGCCAAGGGCGGGGGACTAGTGTTATCAATGAG. Translating it yields CASSQGRGTSVINE. The CDR3 in its entirety is CASSQGRGTSVINEQFF. The chain recombines TRBV4-1 with TRBJ2-1; TRBD2 agrees at 8 bases. Read coverage stops 3 residues before the CDR3 terminus; the germline J gene supplies the remainder. J gave up 6 bases and V 1 base, and 11 bases lay outside the gene matches. The CDR3 consists of 17 residues. CDR1 is MGHRA, CDR2 YSYEKL, per germline.

In its sample, this clone was seen many times. The DNA ends 3 residues before the CDR3 does, and the rest of the CDR3 is filled in from the germline J gene. V usage is TRBV30 and J usage is TRBJ1-2, with a tentative D call TRBD1 (5 bases). This CDR3 has 14 amino acids. Looked up from germline, CDR1 is GTSNPN and CDR2 is SVGIG (reference sequence). Here the CDR3 reads CAWSGRQGRRGYTF. The part of the CDR3 DNA that was read is TGTGCCTGGAGTGGGAGGCAGGGCCGTAGAGGC.

In this sample, this clone is medium-sized. The read finishes 3 residues shy of the CDR3 end, and the germline J gene is used to complete it. V is TRBV6-1 and J is TRBJ2-1; 8 bases line up with TRBD2. CDR1 MNHNS and CDR2 SASEGT come from the germline V gene. The CDR3 is made up of 15 amino acids. Germline trimming cut 1 base from V and 6 bases from J; bases unmatched to any gene: 5. The CDR3 is CASSEDSGTSNEQFF. CDR3 DNA (partial): TGTGCCAGCAGTGAAGACTCCGGGACTAGCAATGAG.

In regard to this clone: With the read ending 3 residues before the CDR3 end, the germline J gene is used to fill in that end. J is TRBJ1-4 and V is TRBV7-9; TRBD1 aligns across 10 bases. V lost 1 base and J lost 7; bases outside the gene matches: 0. This CDR3 has 14 amino acids. Per the germline V gene, CDR1 is SEHNR and CDR2 is FQNEAQ (reference sequence). The covered CDR3 bases are TGTGCCAGCAGCTTAGGGACAGGGGGTGAAAAA. It specifies CASSLGTGGEK. The full CDR3 reads CASSLGTGGEKLFF.